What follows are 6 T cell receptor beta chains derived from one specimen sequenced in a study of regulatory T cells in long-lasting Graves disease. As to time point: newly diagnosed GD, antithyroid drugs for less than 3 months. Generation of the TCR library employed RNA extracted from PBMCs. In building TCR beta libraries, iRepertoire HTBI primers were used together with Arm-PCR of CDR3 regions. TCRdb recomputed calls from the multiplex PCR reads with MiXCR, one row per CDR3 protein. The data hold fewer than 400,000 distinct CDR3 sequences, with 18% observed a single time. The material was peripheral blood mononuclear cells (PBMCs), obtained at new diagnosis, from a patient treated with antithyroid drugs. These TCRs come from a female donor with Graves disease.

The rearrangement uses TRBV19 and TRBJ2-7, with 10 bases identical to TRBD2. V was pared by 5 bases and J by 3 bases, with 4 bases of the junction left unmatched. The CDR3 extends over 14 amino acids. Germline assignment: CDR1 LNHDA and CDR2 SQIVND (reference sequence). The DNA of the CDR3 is TGTGCCAGTAGTTCGGGACTAGCGATCTACGAGCAGTACTTC. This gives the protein CASSSGLAIYEQYF.

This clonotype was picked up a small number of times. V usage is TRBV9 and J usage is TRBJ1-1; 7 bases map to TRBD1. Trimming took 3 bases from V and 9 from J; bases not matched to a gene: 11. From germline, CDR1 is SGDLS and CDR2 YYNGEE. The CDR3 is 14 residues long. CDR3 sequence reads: CASSETGLLRKAFF. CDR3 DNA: TGTGCCAGCAGCGAGACAGGGCTCCTTCGTAAAGCTTTCTTT. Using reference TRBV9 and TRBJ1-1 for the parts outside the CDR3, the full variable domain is DSGVTQTPKHLITATGQRVTLRCSPRSGDLSVYWYQQSLDQGLQFLIQYYNGEERAKGNILERFSAQQFPDLHSELNLSSLELGDSALYFCASSETGLLRKAFFGQGTRLTVV.

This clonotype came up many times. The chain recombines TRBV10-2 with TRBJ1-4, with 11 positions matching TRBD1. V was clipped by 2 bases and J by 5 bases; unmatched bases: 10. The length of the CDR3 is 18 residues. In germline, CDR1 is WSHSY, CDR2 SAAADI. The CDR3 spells CASSEHLGGTGGNEKLFF. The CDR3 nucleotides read TGCGCCAGCAGTGAGCACTTGGGAGGGACAGGGGGAAATGAAAAACTGTTTTTT.

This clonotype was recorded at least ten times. CDR3 protein: CASSPYLDGQGNEQFF. CDR3 nucleotides: TGTGCCAGCAGCCCGTACCTAGACGGACAGGGCAATGAGCAGTTCTTC. J is TRBJ2-1 and V is TRBV13, with 8 bases identical to TRBD1. The germline V gene encodes CDR1 PRHDT and CDR2 FYEKMQ (reference sequence). After removal of 5 bases from V and 6 bases from J, the junction contained 12 bases not matched to a gene. This CDR3 spans 16 amino acids.

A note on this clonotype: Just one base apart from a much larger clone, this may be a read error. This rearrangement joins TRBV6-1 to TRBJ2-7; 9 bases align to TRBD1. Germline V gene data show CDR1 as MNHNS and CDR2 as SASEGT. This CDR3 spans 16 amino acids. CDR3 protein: CVSNLPRQGGSGEQYF. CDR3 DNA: TGTGTCAGCAACCTTCCAAGACAGGGGGGATCTGGAGAGCAGTACTTC.

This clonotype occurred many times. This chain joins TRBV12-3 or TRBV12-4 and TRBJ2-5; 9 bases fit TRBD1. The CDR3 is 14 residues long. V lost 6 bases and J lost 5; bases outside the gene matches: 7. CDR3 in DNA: TGTGCCAGCAGACACAGGGGGCTATGGGAGACCCAGTACTTC. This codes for CASRHRGLWETQYF.